This T cell receptor beta chain was recorded in a study of cytomegalovirus exposure and HLA in healthy donors. Whole-study context: The Caucasian-associated ancestry cluster contained about 80% of the roughly 390 genotyped donors.

Researchers ran the PCR with 60 Vbeta and 13 Jbeta primers. Generated by immunoSEQ multiplex PCR, the TCRdb table keeps only in-frame clones and is missing some. The sample comprises approximately 150,000 clones, under 90% of which are singletons, and 4% to 5.5% rests with the top ten. From germline, CDR1 is SGHRS and CDR2 YFSETQ. The CDR3 consists of 13 residues. The V and J ends lost 0 bases and 14 bases, in that order; junction bases with no gene match: 7. This clone has a single count. Its specificity is unknown. Samples came from healthy bone marrow donors. Study-wide results and limits: Among the sequence variants, a highly shared cluster was likely an artifact of sequencing. V- and J-gene trimming in TCR beta was tied to a missense DCLRE1C variant by an analysis performed later.

The sequenced sample was PBMCs. The rearrangement links TRBV5-1 to TRBJ2-1, with 8 bases matching TRBD2. The TCR comes from a man aged 30 to 39 in good health and CMV-seronegative. CDR3 protein: CASSLERGTRKFF. CDR3 nucleotide sequence: TGCGCCAGCAGCTTGGAACGAGGGACTAGGAAGTTCTTC.